The T cell receptor (beta chain) under discussion was sequenced for a study of CD8 T cells in ankylosing spondylitis. Overall study results and limits: There were earlier reports of some motif variants in reactive arthritis synovial fluid and blood.

This clonotype was seen at least ten times. The target antigen is unknown. Libraries of TCR beta came from quantitative 5'-RACE with molecular barcodes. TCRdb used MiXCR to reprocess the 5' RACE reads, holding one entry per CDR3 protein. The table has tens of thousands of distinct CDR3 sequences, 6% seen once; the top ten hold over 9.5%. Trimming removed 3 bases at V and 5 bases at J, with 10 bases between. CDR1 and CDR2 from the germline V gene are SGHAT and FQNNGV. The CDR3 length is 13 residues. The V gene is TRBV11-2, the J gene TRBJ1-1; D unclear. The sequence was obtained from a male donor with ankylosing spondylitis or in good health (not recorded which). The sequenced sample was blood, either unsorted or a sorted T cell fraction (not recorded which). The CDR3 reads CASSFRVMTEAFF. The CDR3 DNA follows: TGTGCCAGCAGCTTCCGGGTTATGACTGAAGCTTTCTTT.